This T cell receptor (beta chain) comes out of a study of cytomegalovirus exposure and HLA in healthy donors. Study summary: Inside one of the first data releases sat about 85 million unique TCRs taken from HLA-typed donors. Study-wide findings and caveats: What TCR beta sequences reportedly achieved was accurate prediction of HLA-A and HLA-B alleles in most subjects. Later analysis identified several of the most significant clusters that appeared linked to common viral pathogens.

At the time of sampling, donors were nominally healthy, though unrecorded immune exposures were likely. Vbeta (60) and Jbeta (13) primers were used in the PCR. The assay was immunoSEQ multiplex PCR, and TCRdb's table has in-frame clones only and misses some. The sample records about 140,000 clones, nearly 80% being singletons. A word on this clone: Its target is not known.

This CDR3 spans 12 amino acids. Trimming cost V 7 bases and J 9 bases; bases outside gene matches: 6. Per germline, CDR1 MNHNY and CDR2 SVGAGI (reference sequence). Sequenced material: PBMCs. The receptor was isolated from a woman in her thirties in good health and CMV-seronegative. The chain joins TRBV6-6 to TRBJ1-2; TRBD1 aligns across 9 bases. CDR3 sequence: CASIGTGRSYTF. The CDR3 bases are TGTGCCAGCATCGGGACAGGGAGAAGCTACACCTTC.